These 28 T cell receptor beta chains were sequenced from one sample in a study of Graves' ophthalmopathy and Graves' hyperthyroidism. The authors amplified TCR beta CDR3 regions from RNA transcripts. The first-round RT-PCR employed HTBI primers together with the Qiagen OneStep RT-PCR kit. A multiplex PCR was then performed as the second round. TCRdb re-called the multiplex PCR reads with MiXCR, one entry per CDR3 protein. Of some 390,000 distinct CDR3 sequences listed, approximately 20% are singletons. Sample: peripheral blood. The receptors here all came from a woman aged 18-35 years with Graves' ophthalmopathy.

The CDR3, as DNA: TGTGCCAGCAATCCTGGGGCGGGCTTCTACGAGCAGTACTTC. Amino acid sequence: CASNPGAGFYEQYF. The chain combines TRBV28 with TRBJ2-7; D is tentatively TRBD1 or TRBD2 (5 bases each). Germline V gene data show CDR1 as MDHEN and CDR2 as SYDVKM. V was clipped by 7 bases and J by 3 bases, with 16 bases between them. The CDR3 is 14 residues long. Full variable domain (rest looked up from reference TRBV28 and TRBJ2-7): DVKVTQSSRYLVKRTGEKVFLECVQDMDHENMFWYRQDPGLGLRLIYFSYDVKMKEKGDIPEGYSVSREKKERFSLILESASTNQTSMYLCASNPGAGFYEQYFGPGTRLTVT.

This clonotype was seen repeatedly, ten times or more. This chain uses TRBV29-1 with TRBJ1-1; D gene ambiguous. V lost 4 bases to trimming and J lost 5 bases, with 8 bases between them. This CDR3 has 11 amino acids. The germline CDR1 and CDR2 sequences are SQVTM and ANQGSEA. CDR3 in amino acids: CSVGAGTEAFF. The CDR3 coding sequence is TGCAGCGTTGGGGCCGGGACTGAAGCTTTCTTT.

This clonotype was recorded many times. The chain is built from TRBV29-1 and TRBJ2-7, with 8 nucleotides matching TRBD1. The germline gives CDR1 SQVTM, CDR2 ANQGSEA. V shed 4 bases, J shed 3 bases, and the junction held 2 bases outside the gene matches. CDR3 length: 12 residues. The DNA of the CDR3 is TGCAGCGTTGGGACAGGGAGCTACGAGCAGTACTTC. Residues: CSVGTGSYEQYF.

This clonotype appeared many times. This chain links TRBV30 with TRBJ2-7; the match to TRBD2 covers 8 bases. J was trimmed by 6 bases and V by 6 bases; bases with no gene match: 19. The CDR3 is 16 residues long. The germline V gene encodes CDR1 GTSNPN and CDR2 SVGIG (reference sequence). This chain's CDR3 is CACRVLKGGGRGEQYF. In DNA, the CDR3 is TGTGCCTGCAGAGTCCTGAAGGGCGGGGGGCGAGGCGAGCAGTACTTC.

This clonotype was seen at least ten times. The chain joins TRBV6-2 or TRBV6-3 to TRBJ2-7, with D unresolved. Trimming removed 2 bases at V and 5 bases at J, with 13 bases between. This CDR3 comprises 14 residues. CDR1 and CDR2 (germline): MNHEY, SVGEGT. The CDR3 DNA reads as TGTGCCAGCAGTTACGGGCCCTACGGAGACGAGCAGTACTTC. Amino acids: CASSYGPYGDEQYF.

The table lists this clonotype with many counts. The chain is built from TRBV12-5 and TRBJ2-7; 8 positions match TRBD2. The CDR3 consists of 16 residues. Germline loops: CDR1 LGHNT, CDR2 FRNRAP. J lost 3 bases, V lost 1 base, and 8 bases had no gene match. The CDR3 spells CASGLARGLGIYEQYF. In nucleotides, the CDR3 is TGTGCTAGTGGTTTGGCTCGGGGACTAGGAATCTACGAGCAGTACTTC.

This clonotype was observed at least ten times. The chain has TRBV19 and TRBJ2-7, with D tentatively TRBD1 (6 bases). CDR3 length: 13 amino acids. CDR1 LNHDA and CDR2 SQIVND come from the germline V gene (reference sequence). V lost 9 bases, J lost 0 bases, and 12 bases lay in between. CDR3 bases: TGTGCCAGCCGCCGGGACAACTCCTACGAGCAGTACTTC. Protein product: CASRRDNSYEQYF.

This clonotype was detected ten times or more. V is TRBV4-1 and J is TRBJ1-3, with TRBD1 as a possible D gene (5 bases). With 1 base removed from V and 8 bases from J, the gap between germline ends came to 12 bases. The germline V gene has CDR1 MGHRA and CDR2 YSYEKL. The CDR3 consists of 14 residues. For the CDR3, the DNA is TGCGCCAGCAGCCAAGGGGGGAATCGAGACACCATATATTTT. Translated, it gives CASSQGGNRDTIYF.

The rearrangement links TRBV20-1 to TRBJ1-2; 8 bases are a match to TRBD1. Germline V gene lookup returns CDR1 DFQATT and CDR2 SNEGSKA (reference sequence). The V and J ends lost 6 bases and 3 bases, in that order; junction bases with no gene match: 9. The length of the CDR3 is 14 residues. CDR3 region: CSADREGADYGYTF. Here the CDR3 DNA reads TGCAGTGCGGACAGGGAGGGTGCGGACTATGGCTACACCTTC.

In its sample, this clonotype was seen many times. The chain has TRBV6-5 and TRBJ2-5; D is unclear. Trimming stripped 0 bases from V and 2 bases from J, with 13 bases between. This CDR3 is 16 amino acids long. Germline CDR1 is MNHEY and CDR2 is SVGAGI. CDR3 region: CASSYSRRWSQETQYF. The CDR3 coding sequence is TGTGCCAGCAGTTACTCGAGACGGTGGTCTCAAGAGACCCAGTACTTC.

The genes are TRBV9 and TRBJ2-5; a weak D match, TRBD1 (6 bases). There are 14 residues in the CDR3. The V end was cut by 2 bases, the J end by 2 bases, with 10 bases between. CDR1 SGDLS and CDR2 YYNGEE come from the germline V gene. The CDR3 protein is CASSVGTMQETQYF. Here the CDR3 DNA reads TGTGCCAGCAGCGTGGGGACAATGCAAGAGACCCAGTACTTC.

CDR3 DNA: TGTGCCAGCAGCGTGGCATGGGGCGACTCCTACGAGCAGTACTTC. This encodes CASSVAWGDSYEQYF. The rearrangement uses TRBV3-1 and TRBJ2-7, with D perhaps matching TRBD1 (5 bases). V lost 5 bases and J 0 bases, leaving 14 bases between the germline ends. This CDR3 spans 15 amino acids. CDR1 is LGHDT, CDR2 YNNKEL, per germline (reference sequence).

The table lists this clonotype with many counts. V is TRBV3-1 and J is TRBJ2-5, with 15 bases fitting TRBD2. Germline CDR1 is LGHDT and CDR2 is YNNKEL (reference sequence). The CDR3 totals 16 residues. With 4 bases clipped from V and 2 bases from J, the junction kept 2 bases outside the gene matches. The CDR3 nucleotides are TGTGCCAGCAGCCCGGGACTAGCGGGGGGACAAGAGACCCAGTACTTC. Its protein product is CASSPGLAGGQETQYF.

This clonotype was counted many times. The gene calls are TRBV12-3 or TRBV12-4 and TRBJ1-5; TRBD1 matches 9 bases. The CDR3 is 13 amino acids. The V segment lost 6 bases and the J segment 5 bases; nucleotides outside the gene matches: 2. The CDR3 DNA follows: TGTGCCAGCAGGGGGACAGGGCATCAGCCCCAGCATTTT. It yields the protein CASRGTGHQPQHF.

This clonotype occurred many times. V is TRBV6-5 and J is TRBJ1-2; unclear D gene. CDR3 length equals 17 residues. V was clipped by 2 bases and J by 5 bases, with 21 bases between them. The germline V gene encodes CDR1 MNHEY and CDR2 SVGAGI. The CDR3 is CASSYAPAALFLYGYTF. Written as DNA, the CDR3 is TGTGCCAGCAGTTACGCCCCGGCAGCCCTATTTCTTTATGGCTACACCTTC.

This clonotype appeared many times. This rearrangement joins TRBV29-1 to TRBJ1-1; 7 bases agree with TRBD1. Germline loops: CDR1 SQVTM, CDR2 ANQGSEA. The CDR3 consists of 17 residues. Unmatched junction bases numbered 20, after V lost 3 bases and J lost 7 bases. CDR3 sequence: CSVDHVMQGGPNGEAFF. CDR3 bases: TGCAGCGTTGACCACGTTATGCAGGGGGGACCCAATGGTGAAGCTTTCTTT.

This clonotype was counted many times. The chain couples TRBV27 to TRBJ2-2, with D maybe TRBD2 (5 bases). The V gene's germline CDR1 is MNHEY and CDR2 SMNVEV (reference sequence). V lost 5 bases and J 0 bases, leaving 10 bases between the germline ends. This CDR3 region has 15 residues. For the CDR3, the DNA is TGTGCCAGCAGTAGGGCGGGTTCGAACACCGGGGAGCTGTTTTTT. It yields the protein CASSRAGSNTGELFF.

This clonotype has a count of ten or more. J is TRBJ2-1 and V is TRBV9; D is uncertain. Germline lookup yields CDR1 SGDLS and CDR2 YYNGEE. The CDR3 runs to 12 residues. Trimming pared 4 bases from V and 8 bases from J, leaving 10 bases between. CDR3 protein: CASSTDWHEQFF. The CDR3 DNA follows: TGTGCCAGCAGCACAGACTGGCATGAGCAGTTCTTC.

This rearrangement joins TRBV12-3 or TRBV12-4 to TRBJ2-5, with D tentatively TRBD2 (6 bases). V lost 11 bases and J 5 bases, leaving 12 bases between the germline ends. The CDR3 totals 11 residues. CDR3 in amino acids: CAFRRGETQYF. The DNA for the CDR3 is TGTGCCTTCAGGCGGGGCGAGACCCAGTACTTC.

In this sample, this clonotype turned up many times. This chain links TRBV2 with TRBJ2-7; D gene unclear. Germline V gene sequence: CDR1 SNHLY, CDR2 FYNNEI. The CDR3 length is 16 residues. V lost 7 bases, J lost 4 bases, and 23 bases lay in between. The CDR3, as DNA: TGTGCCAGCACTATCCTCCGGGCCTCCTTGGGTTACGAGCAGTACTTC. Amino acid sequence: CASTILRASLGYEQYF.

This chain links TRBV15 with TRBJ2-5; D might be TRBD2 (6 bases). CDR1 is LNHNV, CDR2 YYDKDF, per germline (reference sequence). The V gene lost 6 bases and the J gene lost 3 bases, with 11 bases spanning the gap. The CDR3 loop spans 13 amino acids. CDR3 sequence (DNA): TGTGCCACCAGGGGACTGGGAAAAGAGACCCAGTACTTC. Translation gives CATRGLGKETQYF.

This clonotype was recorded at least ten times. The rearrangement joins TRBV20-1 to TRBJ2-7; weak D call: TRBD2 (5 bases). This CDR3 region has 15 residues. Germline loops: CDR1 DFQATT, CDR2 SNEGSKA (reference sequence). Trimming took off 3 bases at V and 0 bases at J, with 15 bases between the two ends. CDR3 in amino acids: CSARNPGENSYEQYF. The CDR3 DNA reads as TGCAGTGCTAGGAACCCCGGGGAAAACTCCTACGAGCAGTACTTC.

This chain links TRBV4-2 with TRBJ2-5, with D hard to call. The CDR3 spans 14 residues. Between the trimmed V and J ends, which lost 1 base and 5 bases, there was a span of 11 bases. CDR1 is LGHNA, CDR2 YNFKEQ, per germline. The CDR3 reads CASSQGAEQETQYF. DNA for the CDR3: TGTGCCAGCAGCCAAGGTGCGGAGCAGGAGACCCAGTACTTC.

The gene calls are TRBV7-2 and TRBJ1-3; D gene ambiguous. Germline lookup yields CDR1 SGHTA and CDR2 FQGNSA. The V gene lost 5 bases and the J gene lost 5 bases, with 10 bases spanning the gap. The CDR3 spans 13 residues. CDR3 amino acids: CASSDQARNTIYF. Here the CDR3 DNA reads TGTGCCAGCAGCGACCAGGCGAGAAACACCATATATTTT. Filled out from reference TRBV7-2 and TRBJ1-3, the complete variable domain reads GAGVSQSPSNKVTEKGKDVELRCDPISGHTALYWYRQSLGQGLEFLIYFQGNSAPDKSGLPSDRFSAERTGGSVSTLTIQRTQQEDSAVYLCASSDQARNTIYFGEGSWLTVV.

This clonotype was observed at least ten times. V usage is TRBV6-1 and J usage is TRBJ1-1; a weak D match, TRBD1 (5 bases). The CDR3 runs 14 residues. Germline-derived CDR1 and CDR2 are MNHNS and SASEGT. Trimming removed 2 bases at V and 4 bases at J, with 11 bases between. In DNA form, the CDR3 reads TGTGCCAGCAGTGAACGGAGGGGTCCCACTGAAGCTTTCTTT. As protein: CASSERRGPTEAFF.

This clonotype was seen at least ten times. The gene calls are TRBV6-5 and TRBJ1-6, with D possibly TRBD1 on 5 matching bases. The germline V and J ends were trimmed by 5 bases and 5 bases, with 10 bases remaining between them. Germline assignment: CDR1 MNHEY and CDR2 SVGAGI. The CDR3 contains 14 residues. CDR3 DNA sequence: TGTGCCAGCAGTCCAGTGGGGGATAATTCACCCCTCCACTTT. Amino acid sequence: CASSPVGDNSPLHF.

There are many counts of this clonotype. This chain uses TRBV4-3 with TRBJ2-7; the match to TRBD2 covers 8 bases. Trimming cost V 1 base and J 2 bases; bases outside gene matches: 7. Germline V gene lookup returns CDR1 LGHNA and CDR2 YSLEER. The CDR3 has 16 residues. CDR3 region: CASSQGLLAGTYEQYF. The CDR3 DNA follows: TGCGCCAGCAGCCAAGGCCTCCTAGCGGGTACCTACGAGCAGTACTTC.

This clonotype has a count of ten or more. This sequence joins TRBV29-1 and TRBJ1-1; D is ambiguous. From germline, CDR1 is SQVTM and CDR2 ANQGSEA. V shed 3 bases and J shed 1 base, with 6 bases lying between them. The CDR3 consists of 12 residues. The CDR3 loop reads CSVEESNTEAFF. In DNA, the CDR3 is TGCAGCGTTGAGGAATCGAACACTGAAGCTTTCTTT. Together with reference TRBV29-1 and TRBJ1-1, the CDR3 gives the full variable domain: SAVISQKPSRDICQRGTSLTIQCQVDSQVTMMFWYRQQPGQSLTLIATANQGSEATYESGFVIDKFPISRPNLTFSTLTVSNMSPEDSSIYLCSVEESNTEAFFGQGTRLTVV.